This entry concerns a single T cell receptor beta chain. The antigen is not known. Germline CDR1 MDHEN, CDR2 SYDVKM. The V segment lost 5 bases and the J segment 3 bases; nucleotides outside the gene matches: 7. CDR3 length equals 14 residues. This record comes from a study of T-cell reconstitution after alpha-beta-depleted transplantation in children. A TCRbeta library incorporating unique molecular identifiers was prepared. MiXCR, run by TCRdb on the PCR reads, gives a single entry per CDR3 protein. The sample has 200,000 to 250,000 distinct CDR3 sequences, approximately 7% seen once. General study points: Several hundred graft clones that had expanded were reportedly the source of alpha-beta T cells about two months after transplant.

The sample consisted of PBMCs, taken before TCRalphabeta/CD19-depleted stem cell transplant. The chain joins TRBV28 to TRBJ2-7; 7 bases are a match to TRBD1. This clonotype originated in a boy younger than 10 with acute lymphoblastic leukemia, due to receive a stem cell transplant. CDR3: CASSPTGTFYEQYF. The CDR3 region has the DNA TGTGCCAGCAGTCCGACAGGGACCTTCTACGAGCAGTACTTC.